The 30 T cell receptor beta chains below were found in one sample sequenced in a study of T-cell reconstitution after alpha-beta-depleted transplantation in children. The TCRbeta library was prepared with unique molecular identifiers. TCRdb itself ran the PCR reads through MiXCR, one entry per CDR3 protein. The profile shows about 420,000 distinct CDR3 sequences, 15% to 20% of them singletons. The specimen comprised PBMCs, mostly from graft donor cells, sampled 360 days after TCRalphabeta/CD19-depleted stem cell transplant. These receptors came from a boy in the first two years of life who had a stem cell transplant for Wiskott-Aldrich syndrome, so the T cells may come from the graft donor.

This clonotype showed up just a few times. The chain carries TRBV20-1 and TRBJ2-7; either TRBD1 or TRBD2 may fit D (5 bases each). Trimming took off 5 bases at V and 0 bases at J, with 14 bases between the two ends. The CDR3 runs 14 residues. Germline CDR1 reads DFQATT; CDR2 reads SNEGSKA (reference sequence). The chain's CDR3 is CSACEAGSSYEQYF. The CDR3 DNA is TGCAGTGCTTGTGAGGCAGGGAGCTCCTACGAGCAGTACTTC.

This clonotype was picked up a small number of times. This chain links TRBV5-5 with TRBJ2-7; the match to TRBD1 covers 10 bases. This CDR3 region has 16 residues. Trimming removed 0 bases from V and 3 bases from J; junction bases left unmatched: 6. Germline values: CDR1 SGHKS, CDR2 YYEKEE (reference sequence). CDR3 bases: TGTGCCAGCAGCTTGGGGACAGGGGGTAGGGACTACGAGCAGTACTTC. It yields the protein CASSLGTGGRDYEQYF.

The V gene is TRBV10-3, the J gene TRBJ2-6; no definite D call. Germline assignment: CDR1 ENHRY and CDR2 SYGVKD. This CDR3 is built from 16 residues. With 3 bases removed from V and 0 bases from J, the gap between germline ends came to 9 bases. The CDR3 DNA reads as TGTGCCATCAGTGAAGTCCTGAGCTCTGGGGCCAACGTCCTGACTTTC. Its translation: CAISEVLSSGANVLTF.

This chain links TRBV4-3 with TRBJ2-5; D is ambiguous. Trimming pared 0 bases from V and 5 bases from J, leaving 7 bases between. The V gene's germline CDR1 is LGHNA and CDR2 YSLEER. CDR3 size: 13 residues. CDR3 sequence (DNA): TGCGCCAGCAGCCAAGACCTGACGGAGACCCAGTACTTC. Protein: CASSQDLTETQYF.

This clonotype was observed a handful of times. This rearrangement joins TRBV27 to TRBJ2-1, with D tentatively TRBD2 (7 bases). The V end lost 3 bases, the J end lost 7 bases, and 16 bases lay between the germline ends. The CDR3 runs to 15 residues. Germline assignment: CDR1 MNHEY and CDR2 SMNVEV (reference sequence). The CDR3 DNA is TGTGCCAGCAGTTTTAGGGGGGAGGGCCGAAATGAGCAGTTCTTC. Protein product: CASSFRGEGRNEQFF.

The chain combines TRBV27 with TRBJ2-5; possibly TRBD1 for D (6 bases). From germline, CDR1 is MNHEY and CDR2 SMNVEV (reference sequence). Trimming pared 5 bases from V and 5 bases from J, leaving 12 bases between. The CDR3 has 13 residues. DNA for the CDR3: TGTGCCAGCAGTCCTACAGGGTTGGAGACCCAGTACTTC. Protein sequence: CASSPTGLETQYF.

J is TRBJ2-7 and V is TRBV5-6; the D gene is possibly TRBD1 (5 bases). Germline V gene data show CDR1 as SGHDT and CDR2 as YYEEEE. The V and J ends lost 2 bases and 4 bases respectively, with 10 bases between them. This CDR3 has 13 amino acids. For the CDR3, the DNA is TGTGCCAGCAGCTTAAGGACATTTTACGAGCAGTACTTC. Amino acid sequence: CASSLRTFYEQYF.

The V and J genes are TRBV11-2 and TRBJ2-2; 10 bases align to TRBD2. The CDR3 has 20 amino acids. Per germline, CDR1 SGHAT and CDR2 FQNNGV. V trimming: 8 bases; J trimming: 6 bases; junction bases outside the gene matches: 24. In DNA, the CDR3 is TGTGCCAGCCGCCTGCTGAGGCTAGCGGGAGCTCGGAAGGTCCCCGGGGAGCTGTTTTTT. Its protein product is CASRLLRLAGARKVPGELFF.

In this sample, this clonotype turned up a few times. The chain carries TRBV9 and TRBJ2-1; the match to TRBD2 covers 9 bases. Germline V gene lookup returns CDR1 SGDLS and CDR2 YYNGEE. This CDR3 spans 14 amino acids. V trimming: 3 bases; J trimming: 4 bases; junction bases outside the gene matches: 2. The CDR3 DNA follows: TGTGCCAGCAGCGCTAGCGGGATGTACAATGAGCAGTTCTTC. Translated, it gives CASSASGMYNEQFF.

This rearrangement joins TRBV7-6 to TRBJ1-1; D is perhaps TRBD1 (5 bases). V was trimmed by 1 base and J by 0 bases, leaving 12 bases between them. This CDR3 is 16 amino acids long. In germline, CDR1 is SGHVS, CDR2 FNYEAQ. The CDR3 nucleotides read TGTGCCAGCAGCTTAGTGGGACGAGGGGTGAACACTGAAGCTTTCTTT. It translates to CASSLVGRGVNTEAFF. Filled out from reference TRBV7-6 and TRBJ1-1, the complete variable domain reads GAGVSQSPRYKVTKRGQDVALRCDPISGHVSLYWYRQALGQGPEFLTYFNYEAQQDKSGLPNDRFSAERPEGSISTLTIQRTEQRDSAMYRCASSLVGRGVNTEAFFGQGTRLTVV.

This clonotype has more than one count but fewer than ten. This rearrangement joins TRBV20-1 to TRBJ2-3; D remains unclear. The CDR3 sequence is 12 residues long. CDR1 and CDR2 (germline): DFQATT, SNEGSKA (reference sequence). V lost 3 bases, J lost 0 bases, and 4 bases lay in between. As DNA, the CDR3 is TGCAGTGCTAGCGCGAGCACAGATACGCAGTATTTT. Translation gives CSASASTDTQYF.

Here the CDR3 reads CAISKRDSYNEQFF. The CDR3 region has the DNA TGTGCCATCTCTAAGCGGGATTCCTACAATGAGCAGTTCTTC. This chain joins TRBV10-3 and TRBJ2-1, with TRBD2 identical over 7 bases. Germline CDR1 reads ENHRY; CDR2 reads SYGVKD. V lost 8 bases, J lost 1 base, and 5 bases stayed unmatched. CDR3 length: 14 amino acids.

V is TRBV5-1 and J is TRBJ2-3; TRBD1 agrees at 7 bases. The CDR3 is made up of 15 amino acids. CDR1 and CDR2 (germline): SGHRS, YFSETQ. The J segment lost 3 bases and the V segment lost 3 bases, leaving 7 bases of the junction unmatched. CDR3 sequence (DNA): TGCGCCAGCAGCTCCCAGACAGGGTGGACAGATACGCAGTATTTT. The encoded protein is CASSSQTGWTDTQYF.

The chain combines TRBV5-5 with TRBJ1-6; 7 nucleotides agree with TRBD1. Germline lookup yields CDR1 SGHKS and CDR2 YYEKEE (reference sequence). V gave up 4 bases and J gave up 8 bases; unmatched junction bases: 3. The CDR3 covers 13 residues. The CDR3 coding sequence is TGTGCCAGCAGCGACAGGGAGGATTCACCCCTCCACTTT. Translation gives CASSDREDSPLHF.

This clonotype came up a few times. V gene TRBV6-5 combines with J gene TRBJ2-6; 7 nucleotides line up with TRBD1. J was trimmed by 0 bases and V by 2 bases; bases with no gene match: 4. The CDR3 loop spans 17 amino acids. Germline values: CDR1 MNHEY, CDR2 SVGAGI. In DNA form, the CDR3 reads TGTGCCAGCAGTTACCGGGACAGACACTCTGGGGCCAACGTCCTGACTTTC. The encoded protein is CASSYRDRHSGANVLTF.

This clonotype was picked up a small number of times. The genes are TRBV5-4 and TRBJ2-2; TRBD2 agrees at 11 bases. The V segment lost 0 bases and the J segment 7 bases; nucleotides outside the gene matches: 11. Germline V gene data show CDR1 as SGHNT and CDR2 as YYREEE (reference sequence). This CDR3 is 18 amino acids long. Here the CDR3 reads CASSLAVNSGRVGGELFF. CDR3 DNA sequence: TGTGCCAGCAGCTTGGCCGTGAATAGCGGGAGGGTTGGCGGGGAGCTGTTTTTT.

The chain couples TRBV20-1 to TRBJ2-3; the match to TRBD2 covers 8 bases. With 4 bases clipped from V and 3 bases from J, the junction kept 0 bases outside the gene matches. The CDR3 sequence is 12 residues long. From germline, CDR1 is DFQATT and CDR2 SNEGSKA (reference sequence). CDR3 DNA sequence: TGCAGTGCTAAGCGGGAGACAGATACGCAGTATTTT. Amino acids: CSAKRETDTQYF.

This clonotype was counted a single time. This chain links TRBV19 with TRBJ2-5, with D possibly TRBD1 on 6 matching bases. The CDR3 spans 14 residues. Germline values: CDR1 LNHDA, CDR2 SQIVND (reference sequence). V dropped 0 bases and J dropped 7 bases, with 12 bases sitting between them. The CDR3 protein is CASSIEGARGTQYF. For the CDR3, the DNA is TGTGCCAGTAGTATAGAGGGGGCCCGGGGGACCCAGTACTTC.

This clonotype appeared a few times. The CDR3, as DNA: TGCAGCGTTGGGGGACGGGGAGCGTACCAAGAGACCCAGTACTTC. Protein: CSVGGRGAYQETQYF. V gene TRBV29-1 combines with J gene TRBJ2-5; the D gene could be TRBD1 or TRBD2 (5 bases each). The CDR3 runs to 15 residues. Germline CDR1 reads SQVTM; CDR2 reads ANQGSEA. Trimming pared 4 bases from V and 0 bases from J, leaving 15 bases between. Looking up the rest from reference TRBV29-1 and TRBJ2-5 gives the full variable domain: SAVISQKPSRDICQRGTSLTIQCQVDSQVTMMFWYRQQPGQSLTLIATANQGSEATYESGFVIDKFPISRPNLTFSTLTVSNMSPEDSSIYLCSVGGRGAYQETQYFGPGTRLLVL.

This clonotype came up a few times. The genes are TRBV12-3 or TRBV12-4 and TRBJ2-7; 7 bases line up with TRBD1. After removal of 2 bases from V and 7 bases from J, the junction contained 14 bases not matched to a gene. The CDR3 loop spans 16 amino acids. CDR3 in DNA: TGTGCCAGCAGTTTAAGGGGACGACAGGGTCCGAGGGAGCAGTACTTC. Translation gives CASSLRGRQGPREQYF.

A few counts support this clonotype. The chain is built from TRBV11-2 and TRBJ2-2; 7 bases line up with TRBD1. This CDR3 is built from 15 residues. The trim removed 5 bases at V and 1 base at J, leaving 4 bases unmatched. Germline V gene data show CDR1 as SGHAT and CDR2 as FQNNGV. The CDR3 region has the DNA TGTGCCAGCAGCCCCCGGGACAGGAACACCGGGGAGCTGTTTTTT. This translates into CASSPRDRNTGELFF.

This clonotype was found a few times. J is TRBJ2-3 and V is TRBV24-1; D remains unclear. The ends were cut back, 1 base at V and 0 bases at J, with 16 bases in the middle. Germline V gene lookup returns CDR1 KGHDR and CDR2 SFDVKD. The CDR3 has 18 residues. The CDR3: CATSDLGLSGSSTDTQYF. The CDR3 nucleotides read TGTGCCACCAGTGATTTAGGTCTCTCCGGCTCTAGCACAGATACGCAGTATTTT.

Remarks on this clonotype: The missing conserved phenylalanine or tryptophan at the end of this CDR3 makes a read error likely. The genes are TRBV6-1 and TRBJ2-7; 7 positions agree with TRBD1. V lost 6 bases and J lost 3; bases outside the gene matches: 5. The V gene's germline CDR1 is MNHNS and CDR2 SASEGT. The CDR3 is 13 residues long. The CDR3 loop is CASSQRQGYEQYY. The CDR3 coding sequence is TGTGCCAGCAGCCAACGACAGGGCTACGAGCAGTACTAC.

The table lists this clonotype with a few counts. The chain has TRBV5-1 and TRBJ2-2, with D unclear. V lost 4 bases, J lost 0 bases, and 13 bases lay in between. The germline V gene encodes CDR1 SGHRS and CDR2 YFSETQ. This CDR3 has 16 amino acids. The CDR3 sequence is CASSPGRLSNTGELFF. CDR3 DNA sequence: TGCGCCAGCAGCCCCGGACGGCTTTCGAACACCGGGGAGCTGTTTTTT.

This clonotype was detected ten times or more. The V call is TRBV7-9, the J call TRBJ2-7, with 7 bases that match TRBD2. CDR1 and CDR2 (germline): SEHNR, FQNEAQ (reference sequence). V shed 5 bases and J 3 bases; nucleotides not matched to a gene: 13. This CDR3 comprises 16 residues. Here the CDR3 DNA reads TGTGCCAGCAGCCCTTGGGGAGGGCGACGTGACTACGAGCAGTACTTC. Protein sequence: CASSPWGGRRDYEQYF.

This clonotype was counted only a few times. The chain carries TRBV5-5 and TRBJ2-3; 8 positions agree with TRBD1. V lost 4 bases to trimming and J lost 5 bases; unmatched junction nucleotides: 6. Looked up from germline, CDR1 is SGHKS and CDR2 is YYEKEE (reference sequence). This CDR3 has 14 residues. CDR3 DNA: TGTGCCAGCAGCGTACAGGGGGACGTAGATACGCAGTATTTT. Protein: CASSVQGDVDTQYF. Full variable domain (remainder filled in from reference TRBV5-5 and TRBJ2-3): DAGVTQSPTHLIKTRGQQVTLRCSPISGHKSVSWYQQVLGQGPQFIFQYYEKEERGRGNFPDRFSARQFPNYSSELNVNALLLGDSALYLCASSVQGDVDTQYFGPGTRLTVL.

The chain is built from TRBV5-1 and TRBJ1-2; 12 positions agree with TRBD1. The V segment lost 4 bases and the J segment 8 bases; nucleotides outside the gene matches: 6. The germline gives CDR1 SGHRS, CDR2 YFSETQ. CDR3 length: 14 residues. CDR3 loop: CASSPGQGALGYTF. The CDR3 DNA sequence: TGCGCCAGCAGCCCGGGACAGGGGGCTCTGGGCTACACCTTC. Supplemented by reference TRBV5-1 and TRBJ1-2, the full variable domain reads KAGVTQTPRYLIKTRGQQVTLSCSPISGHRSVSWYQQTPGQGLQFLFEYFSETQRNKGNFPGRFSGRQFSNSRSEMNVSTLELGDSALYLCASSPGQGALGYTFGSGTRLTVV.

This clonotype was seen a few times. This CDR3 reads CASSPQTRSPVAAVTDTQYF. CDR3 DNA: TGTGCCAGCTCACCACAGACACGTTCGCCAGTAGCGGCGGTCACAGATACGCAGTATTTT. The genes are TRBV18 and TRBJ2-3, with D perhaps matching TRBD2 (6 bases). V was pared by 1 base and J by 2 bases, with 25 bases between. CDR1 and CDR2 (germline): KGHSH, LQKENI. This CDR3 region has 20 residues.

The chain couples TRBV5-6 to TRBJ2-1, with D perhaps TRBD1 (5 bases). CDR3 length: 18 amino acids. The germline V and J ends were trimmed by 0 bases and 1 base, with 17 bases remaining between them. Germline V gives CDR1 SGHDT, CDR2 YYEEEE. The CDR3 DNA is TGTGCCAGCAGCTTGGTCGGGCAGGGAAAGGGGTCCTACAATGAGCAGTTCTTC. It codes for CASSLVGQGKGSYNEQFF.

This clonotype has more than one count but fewer than ten. The rearrangement uses TRBV5-1 and TRBJ2-7; tentative D call: TRBD1 (5 bases). V lost 0 bases and J 0 bases, leaving 13 bases between the germline ends. The CDR3 covers 16 residues. CDR1 and CDR2 (germline): SGHRS, YFSETQ. This chain's CDR3 is CASSLAGQGNSYEQYF. The CDR3 DNA follows: TGCGCCAGCAGCTTGGCCGGGCAGGGCAACTCCTACGAGCAGTACTTC.